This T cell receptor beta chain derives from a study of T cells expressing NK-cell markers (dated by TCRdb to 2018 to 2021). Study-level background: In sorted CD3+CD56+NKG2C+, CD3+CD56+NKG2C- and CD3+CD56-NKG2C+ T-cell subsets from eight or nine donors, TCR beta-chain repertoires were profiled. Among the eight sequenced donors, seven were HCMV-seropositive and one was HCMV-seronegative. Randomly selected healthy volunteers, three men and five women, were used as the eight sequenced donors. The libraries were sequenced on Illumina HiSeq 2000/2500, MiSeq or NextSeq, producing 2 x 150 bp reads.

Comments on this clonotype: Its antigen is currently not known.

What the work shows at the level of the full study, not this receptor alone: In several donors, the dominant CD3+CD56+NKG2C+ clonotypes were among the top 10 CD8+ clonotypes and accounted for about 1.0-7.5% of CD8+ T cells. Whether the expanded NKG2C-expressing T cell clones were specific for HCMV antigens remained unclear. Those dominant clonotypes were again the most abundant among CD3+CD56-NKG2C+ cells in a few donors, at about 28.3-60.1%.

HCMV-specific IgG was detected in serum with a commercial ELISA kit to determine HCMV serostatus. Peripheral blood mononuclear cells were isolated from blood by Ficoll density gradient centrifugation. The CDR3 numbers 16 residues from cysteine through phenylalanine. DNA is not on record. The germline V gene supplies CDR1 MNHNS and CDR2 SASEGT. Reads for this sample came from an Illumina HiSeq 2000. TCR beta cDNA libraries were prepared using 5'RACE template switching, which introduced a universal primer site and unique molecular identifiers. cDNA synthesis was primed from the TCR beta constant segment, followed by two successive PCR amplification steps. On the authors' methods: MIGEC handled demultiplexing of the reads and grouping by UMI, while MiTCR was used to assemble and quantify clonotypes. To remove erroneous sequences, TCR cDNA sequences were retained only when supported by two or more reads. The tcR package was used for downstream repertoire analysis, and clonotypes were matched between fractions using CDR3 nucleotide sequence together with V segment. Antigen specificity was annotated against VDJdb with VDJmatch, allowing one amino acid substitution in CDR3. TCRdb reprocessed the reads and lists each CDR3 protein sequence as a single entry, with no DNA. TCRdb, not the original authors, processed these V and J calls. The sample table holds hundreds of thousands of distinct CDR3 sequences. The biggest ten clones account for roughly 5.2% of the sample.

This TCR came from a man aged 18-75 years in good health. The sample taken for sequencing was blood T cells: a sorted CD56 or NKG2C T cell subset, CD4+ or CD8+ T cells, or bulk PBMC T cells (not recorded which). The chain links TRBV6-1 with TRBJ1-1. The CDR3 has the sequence CASRLNTVWVVTEAFF.